One and the same sample provided the 11 T cell receptor beta chains below, sequenced in a study of T-cell reconstitution after alpha-beta-depleted transplantation in children. Construction of the TCRbeta library involved unique molecular identifiers. TCRdb ran MiXCR on the PCR reads and lists one entry per CDR3 protein. The sample holds a few hundred thousand distinct CDR3 sequences; 9.5% to 15% are singletons and the top ten take more than 5.5%. The specimen comprised PBMCs from the stem cell graft donor, sampled from the stem cell graft. The receptors here all came from a human donor who donated a stem cell graft to a child with combined immunodeficiency.

The V and J genes are TRBV30 and TRBJ1-2; TRBD1 might be the D (5 bases). Germline V gene lookup returns CDR1 GTSNPN and CDR2 SVGIG (reference sequence). Between the trimmed V and J ends, which lost 2 bases and 3 bases, there was a span of 16 bases. This CDR3 is 15 amino acids long. The CDR3 coding sequence is TGTGCCTGGAGTCTGCTGAAGGCGGGGGACTATGGCTACACCTTC. Protein product: CAWSLLKAGDYGYTF.

The sample holds a few counts of this clonotype. The chain has TRBV4-2 and TRBJ2-7; D may be TRBD1 (6 bases). V gave up 3 bases and J gave up 1 base, with 19 bases separating them. The CDR3 contains 17 residues. Germline CDR1 LGHNA, CDR2 YNFKEQ. CDR3 in DNA: TGTGCCAGCAGCCAGACCTCCGGACAGCACCTATCCTACGAGCAGTACTTC. Encoded protein: CASSQTSGQHLSYEQYF.

This clonotype was recorded a few times. This chain connects TRBV6-5 to TRBJ2-7, with D tentatively TRBD1 (5 bases). This CDR3 comprises 14 residues. Germline loops: CDR1 MNHEY, CDR2 SVGAGI. Trimming cost V 0 bases and J 2 bases, with 8 bases left between them. The CDR3 region has the DNA TGTGCCAGCAGTTACTCGTCAGGGACCTACGAGCAGTACTTC. As protein: CASSYSSGTYEQYF.

The chain carries TRBV4-3 and TRBJ2-7; 8 bases are shared with TRBD1. The CDR3 has 15 residues. The V gene end was trimmed by 2 bases and the J gene end by 3 bases; junction bases not matched to a gene: 6. Germline V lookup: CDR1 LGHNA, CDR2 YSLEER. The CDR3 is CASSQQDRVVYEQYF. The CDR3 DNA reads TGCGCCAGCAGCCAACAGGACAGGGTGGTCTACGAGCAGTACTTC.

This clonotype was detected a few times. The CDR3: CASSLELLNTEAFF. Written as DNA, the CDR3 is TGCGCCAGCAGCTTAGAACTATTGAACACTGAAGCTTTCTTT. The chain has TRBV5-1 and TRBJ1-1; D gene unclear. Germline V CDR1 and CDR2: SGHRS, YFSETQ. There are 14 residues in the CDR3. V was trimmed by 2 bases and J by 0 bases, leaving 8 bases between them.

V usage is TRBV5-1 and J usage is TRBJ2-1; D unclear. V lost 0 bases and J lost 7, with 5 bases in between. CDR3 length: 12 amino acids. Per the germline V gene, CDR1 is SGHRS and CDR2 is YFSETQ. In nucleotides, the CDR3 is TGCGCCAGCAGCTTGGAGTGGAATGAGCAGTTCTTC. Its translation: CASSLEWNEQFF.

This clonotype occurred a few times. The gene calls are TRBV6-1 and TRBJ2-1; 9 nucleotides agree with TRBD1. Germline V gives CDR1 MNHNS, CDR2 SASEGT. V lost 5 bases and J lost 8; bases outside the gene matches: 13. The CDR3 has 16 residues. The DNA of the CDR3 is TGTGCCAGCAGTACCGGACAGGGGAGGCTTTATGATGAGCAGTTCTTC. Residues: CASSTGQGRLYDEQFF.

The chain links TRBV3-1 to TRBJ2-4; no firm D call. V was trimmed by 1 base and J by 0 bases, leaving 4 bases between them. There are 14 residues in the CDR3. CDR1 is LGHDT, CDR2 YNNKEL, per germline (reference sequence). CDR3 DNA sequence: TGTGCCAGCAGCCAAGTGGCAGCCAAAAACATTCAGTACTTC. Translation: CASSQVAAKNIQYF.

The V gene is TRBV6-4, the J gene TRBJ2-7, with TRBD2 matching 10 bases. The germline gives CDR1 MRHNA, CDR2 SNTAGT. This CDR3 region has 15 residues. After removal of 3 bases from V and 1 base from J, the junction contained 3 bases not matched to a gene. The CDR3 DNA reads as TGTGCCAGCAGTGAACTAGCGGGGATGTCCTACGAGCAGTACTTC. Amino acid sequence: CASSELAGMSYEQYF.

The gene calls are TRBV4-3 and TRBJ2-5; 12 bases align to TRBD2. The germline CDR1 and CDR2 sequences are LGHNA and YSLEER. The CDR3 is made up of 17 amino acids. With 0 bases clipped from V and 4 bases from J, the junction kept 6 bases outside the gene matches. The CDR3 region has the DNA TGCGCCAGCAGCCAAGACTCTAGCGGGAGGGAGACAGAGACCCAGTACTTC. Translating it yields CASSQDSSGRETETQYF.

This clonotype was counted a few times. The CDR3 spells CASSRQTARDTIYF. The CDR3, as DNA: TGTGCCAGCAGCCGACAGACGGCGAGAGACACCATATATTTT. This chain joins TRBV12-3 or TRBV12-4 and TRBJ1-3, with D maybe TRBD1 (5 bases). This CDR3 has 14 residues. The V gene lost 6 bases and the J gene lost 8 bases, with 17 bases spanning the gap.